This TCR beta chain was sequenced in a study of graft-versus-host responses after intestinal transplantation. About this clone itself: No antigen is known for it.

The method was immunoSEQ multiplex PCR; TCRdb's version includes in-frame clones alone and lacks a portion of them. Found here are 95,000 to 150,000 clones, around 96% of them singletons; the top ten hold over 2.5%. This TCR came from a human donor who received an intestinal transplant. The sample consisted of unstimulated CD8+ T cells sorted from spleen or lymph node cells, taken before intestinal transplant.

The DNA of the CDR3 is TGTGCCAGCAGTTCCCCCTCAGACGGGAGTGAAGGCGAGCAGTACTTC. Translation gives CASSSPSDGSEGEQYF. The chain carries TRBV28 and TRBJ2-7, with a tentative D call TRBD2 (6 bases). V lost 4 bases and J 6 bases, leaving 22 bases between the germline ends. The germline V gene encodes CDR1 MDHEN and CDR2 SYDVKM. The length of the CDR3 is 16 residues.